The source of this T cell receptor beta chain is a study of blood T cell repertoires in COVID-19. Study-level information: Samples taken during acute and convalescent COVID-19 were collected in the United States, Italy and Spain.

In the authors' workflow: Reference gene primer amplification in the assay estimated nucleated cell counts. TCRdb's copy holds only in-frame clones and misses some; the assay was immunoSEQ multiplex PCR. The V and J calls and the clone size are those of that table, but D and trimming were determined from the DNA. The data contain more than 9,000 clones, roughly four fifths of them seen just once; the ten biggest clones take up around 4%. Trimming removed 4 bases at V and 3 bases at J, with 15 bases between. Germline CDR1 and CDR2: MNHEY and SVGAGI. The CDR3 spans 15 residues. The sequenced sample was peripheral blood. The clonotype was recovered from a woman aged 60-70 years with acute or convalescent COVID-19. This chain uses TRBV6-5 with TRBJ1-2; TRBD1 is a possible D gene (5 bases). For the CDR3, the DNA is TGTGCCAGCAGTTCCCCAAAATCGGGGGACTATGGCTACACCTTC. Protein sequence: CASSSPKSGDYGYTF.